Sequencing of this T cell receptor (beta chain) was carried out in a study of T cell repertoires in cytomegalovirus infection (dated by TCRdb to between 2018 and 2021). Regarding the research as a whole: Recently identified HLA-C-restricted CMV epitopes, whose presentation resists viral immunomodulation, were targeted by peptide stimulations together with well-studied HLA-B-restricted epitopes. Donor HLA type was relevant to the analysis, because carriage of CMV infection together with the matching HLA type was indicated by public TCR beta signatures.

Instrument on record: Illumina HiSeq 1500. TCRdb reprocessed the public reads (quality trimming at Q25 with fastp, clone calling with MiXCR) and kept in-frame beta chains. Each CDR3 protein appears once, grouped with its most common genes and DNA. The sample has 300,000 to 400,000 distinct CDR3 sequences on record, roughly 28% of them singletons. Roughly 20% of the sample lies in the top ten. CDR1 and CDR2 (MNHEY, SVGAGI) derive from the germline V gene. The germline ends are 9 bases apart after V is trimmed by 2 bases and J by 8 bases. From the cysteine through the phenylalanine, the CDR3 covers 12 amino acids. Here the CDR3 DNA is all that survives: 36 bases in frame from base 1. This clonotype came up a few times. Its antigen target is currently unknown. No much larger clonotype is one base removed from it; base qualities were not supplied. The treatment or condition label here, explained by the study, means: in vitro stimulation with specific CMV peptide epitopes to enrich CMV-specific T cells.

On the study overall, not on this receptor specifically: In both this cohort and an independent cohort of some 350 donors, the cumulative frequency of public TCR beta family members distinguished carriers of CMV infection plus the relevant HLA type. The ex vivo response was dominated by HLA-C-restricted CMV-specific TCR beta clonotypes, and the single most frequent clonotype in two of eight donors was supplied by these HLA-C-restricted clonotypes.

This receptor was taken from a human donor in good health (CMV status not recorded). Some clones in this sample may be carry-over from other donors' samples. The V gene is TRBV6-5 and the J gene is TRBJ1-2, with the D gene too uncertain to name. This material consisted of cultured PBMCs, taken from culture after CMV antigen stimulation. The encoded CDR3 is CASSYGGRGYTF. The nucleotide sequence reads as follows: TGTGCCAGCAGTTACGGAGGGAGAGGCTACACCTTC.